This T cell receptor (beta chain) comes out of a study of blood T cell repertoires in COVID-19. Study-wide background: Some COVID-19 samples were acute and others convalescent; all came from the United States, Italy and Spain.

As processed by the authors: It was from reference gene primer amplification that nucleated cell counts were estimated. The table came from immunoSEQ multiplex PCR; TCRdb's copy has only in-frame clones and leaves some out. Clone size and the V and J calls come from that table; the DNA yielded D and trimming. The sample records roughly 350,000 clones, roughly 90% being singletons. The sequencing input was peripheral blood. The sequence was obtained from a woman aged 45-60 years with active or convalescent COVID-19.

Here the CDR3 DNA reads TGTGCCAGCAGCCCGGGACTCCGATATGAGCAGTTCTTC. Residues: CASSPGLRYEQFF. The V and J genes are TRBV7-9 and TRBJ2-1; a possible D gene is TRBD2 (6 bases). Germline V gives CDR1 SEHNR, CDR2 FQNEAQ (reference sequence). Deletions cut 5 bases from V and 8 bases from J, with 13 bases between. CDR3 length: 13 amino acids.